The entry below describes one T cell receptor (beta chain). The data derive from a study of blood T cell repertoires in COVID-19. Study-wide background: Both acute and convalescent COVID-19 samples were obtained from the United States, Italy and Spain. Sources were T cells, B-cell-depleted T cells, or PBMCs; the material itself was cDNA or gDNA.

In the original processing: Nucleated cell number was recorded as an estimate derived from reference gene primer amplification. Sequencing was performed with immunoSEQ multiplex PCR; in TCRdb, only in-frame clones are kept and a portion is missing. V, J and clone size are those of that table, while D and trimming were read from the DNA. The table has some 700,000 clones, about nine tenths seen once. CDR1 LGHNA and CDR2 YSLEER come from the germline V gene. Trimming stripped 0 bases from V and 4 bases from J, with 21 bases between. This CDR3 has 19 amino acids. Material for sequencing was peripheral blood. The sequence was collected from a woman aged 18-29 years with acute or convalescent COVID-19. This rearrangement joins TRBV4-3 to TRBJ2-2; a weak D match, TRBD2 (5 bases). The CDR3 region has the DNA TGCGCCAGCAGCCAAGATCTGGGCGGAGGCGGCTTGCGCACCGGGGAGCTGTTTTTT. As protein: CASSQDLGGGGLRTGELFF.